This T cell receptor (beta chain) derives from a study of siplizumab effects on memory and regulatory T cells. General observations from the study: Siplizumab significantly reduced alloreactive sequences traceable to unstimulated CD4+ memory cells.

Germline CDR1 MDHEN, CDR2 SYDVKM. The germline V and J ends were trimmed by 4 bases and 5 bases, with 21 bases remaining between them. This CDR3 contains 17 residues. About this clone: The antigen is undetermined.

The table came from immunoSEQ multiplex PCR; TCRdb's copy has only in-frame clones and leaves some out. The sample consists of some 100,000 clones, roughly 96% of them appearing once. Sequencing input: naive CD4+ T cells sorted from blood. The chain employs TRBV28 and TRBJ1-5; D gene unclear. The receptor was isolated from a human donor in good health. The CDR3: CASSSGTDRLGDQPQHF. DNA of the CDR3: TGTGCCAGCAGTTCCGGAACTGACCGCCTGGGCGATCAGCCCCAGCATTTT. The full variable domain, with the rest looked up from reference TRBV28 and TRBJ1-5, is DVKVTQSSRYLVKRTGEKVFLECVQDMDHENMFWYRQDPGLGLRLIYFSYDVKMKEKGDIPEGYSVSREKKERFSLILESASTNQTSMYLCASSSGTDRLGDQPQHFGDGTRLSIL.